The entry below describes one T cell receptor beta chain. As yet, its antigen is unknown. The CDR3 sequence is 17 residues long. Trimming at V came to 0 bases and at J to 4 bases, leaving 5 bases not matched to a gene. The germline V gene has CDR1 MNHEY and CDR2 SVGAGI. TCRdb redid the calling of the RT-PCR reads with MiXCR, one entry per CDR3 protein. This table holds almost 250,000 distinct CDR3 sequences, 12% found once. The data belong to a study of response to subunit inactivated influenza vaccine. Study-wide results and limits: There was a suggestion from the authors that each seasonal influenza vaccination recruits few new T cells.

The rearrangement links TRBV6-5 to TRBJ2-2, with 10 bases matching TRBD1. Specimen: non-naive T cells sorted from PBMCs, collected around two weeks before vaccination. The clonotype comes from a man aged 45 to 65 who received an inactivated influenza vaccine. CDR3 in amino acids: CASSYSIRTGGTGELFF. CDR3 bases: TGTGCCAGCAGTTACTCGATACGGACAGGGGGCACCGGGGAGCTGTTTTTT.